This T cell receptor (beta chain) was identified during a study of blood T cell repertoires in COVID-19. About the research overall: Samples taken during acute and convalescent COVID-19 were collected in the United States, Italy and Spain.

The assay was immunoSEQ multiplex PCR, and TCRdb's table has in-frame clones only and misses some. The table includes approximately 63,000 clones, about three quarters detected once. Germline V CDR1 and CDR2: SGHTA, FQGNSA. Between the trimmed V and J ends, which lost 5 bases and 4 bases, there was a span of 14 bases. The CDR3 sequence is 14 residues long. Material for sequencing was peripheral blood. This TCR was recovered from an elderly woman with acute or convalescent COVID-19. The chain links TRBV7-2 to TRBJ2-5; D is perhaps TRBD2 (7 bases). The chain's CDR3 is CASSPLGGAETQYF. The CDR3 coding sequence is TGTGCCAGCAGCCCCCTTGGGGGGGCAGAGACCCAGTACTTC.